This T cell receptor (beta chain) was identified during a study of shared clonotypes between healthy human individuals. V lost 4 bases and J 6 bases, leaving 10 bases between the germline ends. Per the germline V gene, CDR1 is MGHDK and CDR2 is SYGVNS. This CDR3 region has 12 residues. This table comes from immunoSEQ multiplex PCR, and its TCRdb copy is limited to in-frame clones, with some not included. The sample lists over 2 million clones, roughly 90% seen once, with around 0.4% in the top ten. Study results and limitations: A small donor pool kept down the genetic and exposure-history diversity that was represented. Blood was the only sampled material, and tissue repertoires likely differ.

As concerns this clone: Its antigen is unidentified.

The V and J genes are TRBV25-1 and TRBJ2-7; possibly TRBD1 for D (5 bases). This TCR was sampled from a man younger than 35 in good health. Some clones in this sample may be carry-over from other donors' samples. The sample was naive CD4+ T cells from PBMCs. Subset meaning: CD45RA+ positively selected. CDR3: CASSGRVAEQYF. Written as DNA, the CDR3 is TGTGCCAGCAGTGGCAGGGTGGCCGAGCAGTACTTC.